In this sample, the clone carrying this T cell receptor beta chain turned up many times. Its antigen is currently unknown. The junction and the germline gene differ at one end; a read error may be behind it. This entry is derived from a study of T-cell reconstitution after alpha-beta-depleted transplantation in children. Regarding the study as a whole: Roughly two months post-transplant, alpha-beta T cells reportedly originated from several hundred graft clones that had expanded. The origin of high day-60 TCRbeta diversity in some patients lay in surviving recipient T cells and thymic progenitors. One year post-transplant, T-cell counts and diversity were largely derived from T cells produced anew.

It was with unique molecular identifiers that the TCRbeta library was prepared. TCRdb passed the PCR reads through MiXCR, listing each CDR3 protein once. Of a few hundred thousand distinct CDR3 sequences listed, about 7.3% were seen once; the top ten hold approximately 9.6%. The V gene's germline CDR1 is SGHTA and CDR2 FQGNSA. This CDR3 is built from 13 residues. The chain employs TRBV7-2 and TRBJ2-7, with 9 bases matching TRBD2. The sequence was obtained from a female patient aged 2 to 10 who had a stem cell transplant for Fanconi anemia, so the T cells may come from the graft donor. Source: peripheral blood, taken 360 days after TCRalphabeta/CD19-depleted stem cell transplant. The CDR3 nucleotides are TGTGCCAGCAGCTTAGGTCCAAGCGGGAGGTCGATTTTC. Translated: CASSLGPSGRSIF.